This TCR beta chain was identified in a study of shared clonotypes between healthy human individuals. Assay: immunoSEQ multiplex PCR; the TCRdb copy retains only in-frame clones and omits some. The table shows 650,000 to 750,000 clones, with less than 80% occurring only once. Germline loops: CDR1 SGHDT, CDR2 YYEEEE. The V gene lost 1 base and the J gene lost 6 bases, with 11 bases spanning the gap. There are 13 residues in the CDR3. Material for sequencing was memory CD4+ T cells sorted from blood. The subset was: CD45RA-negative fraction. This clonotype was sampled from a woman in her 30s in good health. The gene calls are TRBV5-6 and TRBJ2-7; the D gene could be TRBD1 or TRBD2 (5 bases each). This CDR3 reads CASSLRGAGEQYF. As DNA, the CDR3 is TGTGCCAGCAGCTTGAGGGGAGCTGGCGAGCAGTACTTC.